Listed below are T cell receptor beta chains from one sample, sequenced in a study. TCRdb re-called the 5' RACE reads with MiXCR, one entry per CDR3 protein. The repertoire has about 8,900 distinct CDR3 sequences, roughly 51% of them found once; the top ten carry 5.5% to 7%. The sample taken for sequencing was Tregs sorted from a lymph node. Receptor source: a female donor with breast cancer. The CDR3 runs from the conserved cysteine through the conserved F or W. The order of the fields is CDR3 protein, CDR3 DNA, D gene, clone size, J gene, V gene. D genes are given only for firm matches. Only some rows state a clone size, as once, few, many or a class for expanded clones.

cdr3_aa: CASSLMSSTHGYTF
cdr3_nt: TGCGCCAGCAGCTTGATGTCTAGTACGCATGGCTACACCTTC
d_call: -
clone_size: once
j_call: TRBJ1-2
v_call: TRBV5-1

cdr3_aa: CASSQGLRRSTDTQYF
cdr3_nt: TGCGCCAGCAGCCAAGGGCTGCGGCGTAGCACAGATACGCAGTATTTT
d_call: -
clone_size: -
j_call: TRBJ2-3
v_call: TRBV4-3

cdr3_aa: CALGAKNIQYF
cdr3_nt: TGTGCACTGGGGGCCAAAAACATTCAGTACTTC
d_call: -
clone_size: few
j_call: TRBJ2-4
v_call: TRBV30

cdr3_aa: CASTKAGANEAFF
cdr3_nt: TGTGCCAGTACCAAAGCCGGTGCGAATGAAGCTTTCTTT
d_call: -
clone_size: -
j_call: TRBJ1-1
v_call: TRBV28

cdr3_aa: CASSPTSLNTGELFF
cdr3_nt: TGTGCCAGCAGCCCGACTAGCTTGAACACCGGGGAGCTGTTTTTT
d_call: TRBD2
clone_size: -
j_call: TRBJ2-2
v_call: TRBV7-6

cdr3_aa: CASSPLPGTNEKLFF
cdr3_nt: TGTGCCAGCTCACCACTTCCGGGGACTAATGAAAAACTGTTTTTT
d_call: -
clone_size: -
j_call: TRBJ1-4
v_call: TRBV18

cdr3_aa: CSGDTGTSGSSEQFF
cdr3_nt: TGCAGCGGGGACACCGGGACTAGCGGGAGCAGTGAGCAGTTCTTC
d_call: TRBD2
clone_size: few
j_call: TRBJ2-1
v_call: TRBV29-1

cdr3_aa: CASAPLGRGDAYEQYF
cdr3_nt: TGTGCCAGCGCACCCCTGGGCCGGGGAGATGCCTACGAGCAGTACTTC
d_call: -
clone_size: -
j_call: TRBJ2-7
v_call: TRBV6-5

cdr3_aa: CASSVGDPRGGTQYF
cdr3_nt: TGTGCCAGCAGCGTAGGTGACCCGAGGGGGGGGACCCAGTACTTC
d_call: -
clone_size: -
j_call: TRBJ2-5
v_call: TRBV9

cdr3_aa: CASSPRNNSPLHF
cdr3_nt: TGTGCCAGCAGCCCAAGAAATAATTCACCCCTCCACTTT
d_call: -
clone_size: -
j_call: TRBJ1-6
v_call: TRBV7-2

cdr3_aa: CSARDFRVPNTGELFF
cdr3_nt: TGCAGTGCTAGAGACTTCAGGGTACCGAACACCGGGGAGCTGTTTTTT
d_call: -
clone_size: few
j_call: TRBJ2-2
v_call: TRBV20-1

cdr3_aa: CASSLGGAQYF
cdr3_nt: TGTGCCAGCAGCCTCGGGGGGGCGCAGTATTTT
d_call: TRBD2
clone_size: once
j_call: TRBJ2-3
v_call: TRBV5-4

cdr3_aa: CASSSGTFGGDIQYF
cdr3_nt: TGTGCCAGCAGTTCAGGGACCTTTGGTGGAGACATTCAGTACTTC
d_call: -
clone_size: -
j_call: TRBJ2-4
v_call: TRBV6-5

cdr3_aa: CASSQVEGGGANTQYF
cdr3_nt: TGTGCCAGCAGCCAAGTGGAGGGAGGTGGCGCAAATACGCAGTATTTT
d_call: -
clone_size: -
j_call: TRBJ2-3
v_call: TRBV4-3

cdr3_aa: CSAMAGTGEPFF
cdr3_nt: TGCAGTGCTATGGCGGGCACCGGGGAGCCGTTTTTT
d_call: -
clone_size: -
j_call: TRBJ2-2
v_call: TRBV20-1

cdr3_aa: CASSSHRRGEAFF
cdr3_nt: TGTGCCAGCAGTTCCCATCGACGTGGTGAAGCTTTCTTT
d_call: -
clone_size: few
j_call: TRBJ1-1
v_call: TRBV6-2/TRBV6-3

cdr3_aa: CASSQQDLLAGASNEQFF
cdr3_nt: TGCGCCAGCAGCCAACAGGATCTACTAGCAGGAGCATCCAATGAGCAGTTCTTC
d_call: -
clone_size: -
j_call: TRBJ2-1
v_call: TRBV4-1